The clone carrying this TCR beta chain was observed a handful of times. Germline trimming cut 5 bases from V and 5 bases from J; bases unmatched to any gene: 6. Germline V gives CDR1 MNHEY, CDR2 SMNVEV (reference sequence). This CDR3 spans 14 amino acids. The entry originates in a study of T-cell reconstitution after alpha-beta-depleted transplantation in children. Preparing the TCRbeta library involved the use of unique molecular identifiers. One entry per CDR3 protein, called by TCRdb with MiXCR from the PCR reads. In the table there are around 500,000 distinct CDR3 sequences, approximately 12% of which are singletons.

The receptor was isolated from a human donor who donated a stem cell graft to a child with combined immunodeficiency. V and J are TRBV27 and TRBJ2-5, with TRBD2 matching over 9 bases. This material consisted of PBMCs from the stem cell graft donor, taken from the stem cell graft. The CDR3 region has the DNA TGTGCCAGCAGTCTCCGGACTAGCGTGGAGACCCAGTACTTC. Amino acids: CASSLRTSVETQYF.